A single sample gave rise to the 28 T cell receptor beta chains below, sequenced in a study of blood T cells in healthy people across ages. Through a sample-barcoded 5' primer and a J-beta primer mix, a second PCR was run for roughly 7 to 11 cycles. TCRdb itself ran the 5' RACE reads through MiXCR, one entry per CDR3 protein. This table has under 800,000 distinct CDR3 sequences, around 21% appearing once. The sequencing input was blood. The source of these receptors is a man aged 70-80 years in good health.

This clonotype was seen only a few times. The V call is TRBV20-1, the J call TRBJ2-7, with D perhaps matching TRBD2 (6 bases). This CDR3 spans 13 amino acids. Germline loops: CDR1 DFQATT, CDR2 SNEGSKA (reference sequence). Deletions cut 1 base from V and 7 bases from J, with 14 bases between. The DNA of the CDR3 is TGCAGTGCTAGAGGCGGGACCCTTATAGAGCAGTACTTC. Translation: CSARGGTLIEQYF.

Here the CDR3 reads CASSQGQPGYGYTF. CDR3 coding DNA: TGTGCCAGCAGCCAGGGACAGCCTGGCTATGGCTACACCTTC. The chain has TRBV6-2 or TRBV6-3 and TRBJ1-2; 7 bases align to TRBD1. The CDR3 is made up of 14 amino acids. V shed 6 bases and J 4 bases; nucleotides not matched to a gene: 8. Germline values: CDR1 MNHEY, CDR2 SVGEGT.

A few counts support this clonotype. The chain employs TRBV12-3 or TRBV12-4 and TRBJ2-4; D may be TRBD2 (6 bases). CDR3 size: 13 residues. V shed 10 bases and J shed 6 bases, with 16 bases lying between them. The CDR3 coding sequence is TGTGCCACACATGGGGGGATCTCAAACATTCAGTACTTC. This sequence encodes CATHGGISNIQYF.

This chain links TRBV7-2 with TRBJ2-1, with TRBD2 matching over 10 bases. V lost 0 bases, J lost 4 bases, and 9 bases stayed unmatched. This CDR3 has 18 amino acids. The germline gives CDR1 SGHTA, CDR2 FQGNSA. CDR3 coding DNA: TGTGCCAGCAGCTTAGCTCTAGCGGGAGCTAAGGGTTACAATGAGCAGTTCTTC. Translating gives CASSLALAGAKGYNEQFF.

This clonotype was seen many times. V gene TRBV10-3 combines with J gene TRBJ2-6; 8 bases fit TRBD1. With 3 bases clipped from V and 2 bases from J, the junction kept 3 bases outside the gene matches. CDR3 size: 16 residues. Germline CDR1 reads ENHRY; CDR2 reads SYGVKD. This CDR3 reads CAISDQGATGANVLTF. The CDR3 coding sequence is TGTGCCATCAGTGACCAGGGGGCTACTGGGGCCAACGTCCTGACTTTC.

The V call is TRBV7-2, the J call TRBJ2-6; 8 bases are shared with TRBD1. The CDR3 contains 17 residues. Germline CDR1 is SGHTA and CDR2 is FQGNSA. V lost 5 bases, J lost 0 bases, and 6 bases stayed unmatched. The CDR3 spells CASSPGTGSSGANVLTF. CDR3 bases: TGTGCCAGCAGCCCGGGGACAGGAAGCTCTGGGGCCAACGTCCTGACTTTC.

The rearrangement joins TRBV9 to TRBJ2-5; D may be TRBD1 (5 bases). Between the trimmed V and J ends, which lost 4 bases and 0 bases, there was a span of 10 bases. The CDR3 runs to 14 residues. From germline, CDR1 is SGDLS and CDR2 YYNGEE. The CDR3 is CASSPTEYQETQYF. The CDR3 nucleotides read TGTGCCAGCAGCCCGACAGAGTACCAAGAGACCCAGTACTTC.

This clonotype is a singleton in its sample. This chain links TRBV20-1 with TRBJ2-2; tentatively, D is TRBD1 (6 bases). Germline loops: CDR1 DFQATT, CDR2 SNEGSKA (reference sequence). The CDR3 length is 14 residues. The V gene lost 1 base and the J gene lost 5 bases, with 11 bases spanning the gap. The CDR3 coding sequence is TGCAGTGCTAGAGCAGGGGCGAGGACCGGGGAGCTGTTTTTT. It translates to CSARAGARTGELFF.

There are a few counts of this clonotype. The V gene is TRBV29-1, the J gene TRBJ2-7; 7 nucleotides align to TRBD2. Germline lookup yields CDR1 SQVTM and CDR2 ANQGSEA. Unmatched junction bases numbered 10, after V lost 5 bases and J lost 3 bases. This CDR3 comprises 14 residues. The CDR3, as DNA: TGCAGCGTTACCCTAGCGGTAGCCCTCTACGAGCAGTACTTC. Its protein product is CSVTLAVALYEQYF.

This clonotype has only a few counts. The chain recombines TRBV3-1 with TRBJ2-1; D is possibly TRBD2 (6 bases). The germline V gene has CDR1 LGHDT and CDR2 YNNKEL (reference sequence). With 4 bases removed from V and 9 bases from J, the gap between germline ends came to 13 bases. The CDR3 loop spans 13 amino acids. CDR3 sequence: CASSRDSDGEQFF. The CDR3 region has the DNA TGTGCCAGCAGCCGGGACTCCGACGGTGAGCAGTTCTTC.

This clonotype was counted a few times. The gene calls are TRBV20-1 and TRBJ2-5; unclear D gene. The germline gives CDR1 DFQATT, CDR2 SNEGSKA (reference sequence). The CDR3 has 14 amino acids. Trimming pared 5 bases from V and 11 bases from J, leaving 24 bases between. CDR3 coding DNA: TGCAGTGCTCACGAAGTCGTTACCGCGGTGGAGCAGTACTTC. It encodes CSAHEVVTAVEQYF.

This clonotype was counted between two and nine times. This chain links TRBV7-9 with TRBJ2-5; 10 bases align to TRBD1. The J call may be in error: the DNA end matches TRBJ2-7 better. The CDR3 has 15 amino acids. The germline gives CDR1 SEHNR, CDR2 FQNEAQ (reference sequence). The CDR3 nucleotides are TGTGCCAGCAGCTTAGAGGGACAGGGGCCTGTCGAGCAGTACTTC. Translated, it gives CASSLEGQGPVEQYF.

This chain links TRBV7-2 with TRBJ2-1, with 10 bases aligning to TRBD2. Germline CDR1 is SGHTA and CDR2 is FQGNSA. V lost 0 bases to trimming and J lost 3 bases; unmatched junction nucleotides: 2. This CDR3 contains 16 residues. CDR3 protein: CASSLATSGDYNEQFF. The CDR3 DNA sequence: TGTGCCAGCAGCTTAGCCACTAGCGGGGACTACAATGAGCAGTTCTTC.

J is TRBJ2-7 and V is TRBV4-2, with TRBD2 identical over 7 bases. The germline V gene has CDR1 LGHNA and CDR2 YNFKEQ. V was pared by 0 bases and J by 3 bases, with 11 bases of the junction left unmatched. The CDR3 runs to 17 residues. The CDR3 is CASSQDYGGGPGYEQYF. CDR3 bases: TGTGCCAGCAGCCAAGATTACGGGGGAGGGCCTGGCTACGAGCAGTACTTC.

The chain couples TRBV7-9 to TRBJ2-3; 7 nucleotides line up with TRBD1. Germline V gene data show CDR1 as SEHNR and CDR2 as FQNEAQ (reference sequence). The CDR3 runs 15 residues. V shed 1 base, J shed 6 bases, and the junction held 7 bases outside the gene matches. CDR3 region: CASSLVGGAIDTQYF. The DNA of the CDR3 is TGTGCCAGCAGCTTAGTAGGGGGCGCGATTGATACGCAGTATTTT.

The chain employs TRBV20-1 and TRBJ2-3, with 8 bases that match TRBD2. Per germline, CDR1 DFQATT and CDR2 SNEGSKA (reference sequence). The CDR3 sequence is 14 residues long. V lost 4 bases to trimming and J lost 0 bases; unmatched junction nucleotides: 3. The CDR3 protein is CSAKGGRSTDTQYF. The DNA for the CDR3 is TGCAGTGCTAAGGGCGGGAGGAGCACAGATACGCAGTATTTT.

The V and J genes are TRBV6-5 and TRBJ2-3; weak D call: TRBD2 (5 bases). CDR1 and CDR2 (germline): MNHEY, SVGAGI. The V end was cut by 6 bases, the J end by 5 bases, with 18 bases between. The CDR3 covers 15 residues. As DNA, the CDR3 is TGTGCCAGCAGCCCGTGGGCGGGTCTTCTAGATACGCAGTATTTT. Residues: CASSPWAGLLDTQYF.

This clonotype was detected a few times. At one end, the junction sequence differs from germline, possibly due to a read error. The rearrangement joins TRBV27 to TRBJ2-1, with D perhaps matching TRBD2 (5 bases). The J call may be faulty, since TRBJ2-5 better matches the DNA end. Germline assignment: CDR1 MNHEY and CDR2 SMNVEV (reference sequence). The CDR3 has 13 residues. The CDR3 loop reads CASSLEPRGTQYF. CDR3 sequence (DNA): TGCGCCAGCAGTTTGGAACCTCGGGGGACCCAGTACTTC.

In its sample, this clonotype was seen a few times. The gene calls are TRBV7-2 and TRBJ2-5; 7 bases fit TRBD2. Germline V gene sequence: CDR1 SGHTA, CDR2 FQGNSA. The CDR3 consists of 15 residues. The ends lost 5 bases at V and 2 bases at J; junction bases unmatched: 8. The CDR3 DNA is TGTGCCAGCAGCACCACGGGACTATCACAAGAGACCCAGTACTTC. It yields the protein CASSTTGLSQETQYF.

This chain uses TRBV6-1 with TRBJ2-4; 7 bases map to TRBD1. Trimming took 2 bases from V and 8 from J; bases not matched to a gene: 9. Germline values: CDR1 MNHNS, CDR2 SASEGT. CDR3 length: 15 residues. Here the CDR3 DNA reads TGTGCCAGCAGTGAAAATGAGGGGGCGCGTGACATTCAGTACTTC. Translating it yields CASSENEGARDIQYF.

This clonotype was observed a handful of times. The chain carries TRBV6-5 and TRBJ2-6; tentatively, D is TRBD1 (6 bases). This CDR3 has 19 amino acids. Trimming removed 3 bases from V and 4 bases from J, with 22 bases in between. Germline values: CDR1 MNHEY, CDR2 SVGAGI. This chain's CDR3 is CASSYSVEAPGVGANVLTF. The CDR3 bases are TGTGCCAGCAGTTATTCGGTTGAGGCACCAGGGGTAGGGGCCAACGTCCTGACTTTC.

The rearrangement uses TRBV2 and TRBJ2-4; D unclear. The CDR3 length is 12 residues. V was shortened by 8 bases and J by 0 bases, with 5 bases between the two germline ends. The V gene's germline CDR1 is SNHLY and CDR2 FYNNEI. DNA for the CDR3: TGTGCCAGCGGGGAAGCCAAAAACATTCAGTACTTC. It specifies CASGEAKNIQYF.

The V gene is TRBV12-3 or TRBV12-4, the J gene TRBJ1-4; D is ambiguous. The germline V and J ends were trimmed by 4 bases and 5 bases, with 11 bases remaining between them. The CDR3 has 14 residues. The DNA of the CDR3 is TGTGCCAGCAGTTCCCGGGCCGTAAATGAAAAACTGTTTTTT. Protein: CASSSRAVNEKLFF.

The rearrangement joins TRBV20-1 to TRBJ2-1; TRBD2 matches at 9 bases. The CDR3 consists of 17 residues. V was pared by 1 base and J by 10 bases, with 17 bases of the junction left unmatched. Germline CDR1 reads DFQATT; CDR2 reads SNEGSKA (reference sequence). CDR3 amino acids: CSARVPHGSGGFWEQFF. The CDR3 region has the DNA TGCAGTGCTAGAGTCCCCCATGGAAGCGGGGGGTTCTGGGAGCAGTTCTTC.

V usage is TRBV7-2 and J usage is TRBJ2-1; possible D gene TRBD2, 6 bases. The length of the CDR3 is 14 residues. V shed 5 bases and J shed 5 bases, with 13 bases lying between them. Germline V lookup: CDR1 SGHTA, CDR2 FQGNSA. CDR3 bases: TGTGCCAGCAGCCCCCTAGCGCCAGACAATGAGCAGTTCTTC. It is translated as CASSPLAPDNEQFF.

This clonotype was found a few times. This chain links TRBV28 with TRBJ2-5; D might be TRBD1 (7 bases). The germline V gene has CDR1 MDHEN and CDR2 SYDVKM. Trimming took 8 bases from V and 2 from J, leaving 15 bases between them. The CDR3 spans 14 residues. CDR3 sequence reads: CASERQGLQETQYF. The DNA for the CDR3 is TGTGCCAGCGAGAGACAGGGACTGCAAGAGACCCAGTACTTC.

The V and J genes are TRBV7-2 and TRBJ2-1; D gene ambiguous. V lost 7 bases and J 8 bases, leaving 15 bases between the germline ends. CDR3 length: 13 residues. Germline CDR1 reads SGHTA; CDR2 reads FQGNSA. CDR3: CASTLLAGDEQFF. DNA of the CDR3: TGTGCCAGCACCTTGCTCGCTGGGGATGAGCAGTTCTTC.

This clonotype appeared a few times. The CDR3 coding sequence is TGTGCCAGCAGTTTAGGGGCCCATTCACCCCTCCACTTT. This sequence encodes CASSLGAHSPLHF. The V gene is TRBV12-3 or TRBV12-4, the J gene TRBJ1-6; D is unclear. This CDR3 contains 13 residues. V was pared by 1 base and J by 8 bases, with 6 bases between.